The T cell receptor beta chain described here comes from a study of identical twins (dated by TCRdb to between 2015 and 2016). At the level of the whole study: To test whether fetal clonotypes persist, the study used deep sequencing on TCR alpha and beta repertoires from monozygotic twins, unrelated adults of various ages, and cord blood. To rule out contamination, replicate twin experiments were performed at different times with different library preparation protocols. Here is what the overall study found, with its caveats: Recombination models systematically underestimated out-of-frame TCR alpha sharing in monozygotic twins but agreed with sharing between unrelated individuals. Abundant cord blood beta clonotypes had fewer insertions, young adult naive repertoires showed a similar but weaker trend, and memory repertoires showed no such trend. Excess twin sharing in beta out-of-frame sequences was weaker because fewer shared sequences lowered the signal-to-noise ratio. Zero-insertion analyses could be partly confounded by invariant T cells such as MAIT and iNKT, though diverse VJ usage argued against such confounding for most clonotypes. Because the same donors could not be followed over many years, the conclusions relied on cross-sectional statistical analysis. Compared with coincidental sharing between unrelated individuals, out-of-frame TCR alpha sequences shared between twins had an excess of sequences with low generation probability.

Every donor was a healthy Caucasian. The twin cohort consisted of three pairs of female monozygotic twins, all aged about 18 to 29 years. CD4+ and CD8+ T cell populations were isolated with positive isolation kits from Invitrogen. CDR3 length: 13 amino acids, cysteine to phenylalanine. The read is trimmed to its CDR3 DNA, 39 bases read in frame from base 1. The germline V gene provides CDR1 ENHRY and CDR2 SYGVKD. V is shortened by 3 bases, J by 2 bases, and the region joining them spans 7 bases. The method was 5' RACE. These reads were obtained on an Illumina HiSeq 2000. A universal primer binding site was introduced by template switching, and a unique molecular identifier was present in the final cDNA, enabling accurate counting of TCR cDNA molecules. Specific primers in the conserved constant-segment region were used to synthesize first-strand cDNA for the TCR alpha and beta chains. Each cDNA library was double barcoded, with a SMART-Mk sample barcode plus Illumina barcodes, to control for contamination. Two successive PCR steps introduced TruSeq adapter sequences along with Illumina sample barcodes. The Illumina HiSeq platform was used with custom primers to sequence TCR alpha and beta cDNA libraries. On the study's bioinformatics: MiGEC processed the raw reads to extract unique molecular identifiers, while MiXCR was used to determine the CDR3 positions. For each individual, recombination models were inferred using an EM algorithm with the repgenHMM and IGoR tools. Shared clonotypes were analyzed with the tcR package in R, and sharing was normalized by the product of cloneset sizes. Out-of-frame nonproductive sequences were analyzed to study raw recombination free of thymic and clonal selection effects. The public sequencing data were trimmed at Q25 with fastp and processed into clonotypes with MiXCR by TCRdb, which kept only in-frame beta chains. Each entry merges the rows of one CDR3 protein and shows their most common DNA and genes. It is TCRdb's table, rather than the study itself, that gives the V and J calls and clone size. The sample has 500,000 to 600,000 distinct CDR3 sequences on record, around 20% of them singletons. The ten largest make up about 0.91% of the sample.

This clonotype was observed a few times. Its antigen target is currently unknown. One base away there is no much larger clone; base qualities are not given. A further study also used this sample, focusing on T cells expressing NK-cell markers. Drawing on the second study: Three sorted T-cell subsets (CD3+CD56+NKG2C+, CD3+CD56+NKG2C- and CD3+CD56-NKG2C+) from under 10 donors had their TCR beta-chain repertoires profiled. Of the eight sequenced donors, seven were found to be HCMV-seropositive and one was found to be HCMV-seronegative. In several experiments an anti-gammadeltaTCR antibody was added to restrict sorting to alphabetaTCR-expressing T cells. In 5 to 7 donors, the dominant CD3+CD56+NKG2C+ clonotypes ranked among the top 10 CD8+ clonotypes, making up about 1.0-8% of CD8+ T cells. Those dominant clonotypes were again the most abundant among CD3+CD56-NKG2C+ cells in several donors, at about 25-60.1%. It remained unclear whether the expanded NKG2C-expressing T cell clones were specific for HCMV antigens. All eight donors whose samples were sequenced were randomly selected healthy volunteers, three of them men and five women. A commercial ELISA kit detecting HCMV-specific IgG in serum was used to determine HCMV serostatus. MIGEC was used to demultiplex reads and group reads by UMI, and MiTCR was used to assemble and quantify clonotypes. Only TCR cDNA sequences supported by at least two reads were kept to exclude erroneous sequences. The tcR package was used for downstream repertoire analysis, with clonotypes matched between fractions based on CDR3 nucleotide sequence plus V segment. VDJmatch was used to annotate antigen specificity against VDJdb, with one amino acid substitution allowed in CDR3.

This clonotype was sampled from a woman aged 18-35 years in good health. The chain is assembled from TRBV10-3 and TRBJ1-2; the D gene identity is not certain. The sample consisted of CD4+ T cells sorted from blood. The DNA reads TGTGCCATCAGTGAACGGGTGAACTATGGCTACACCTTC. It is translated as CAISERVNYGYTF.